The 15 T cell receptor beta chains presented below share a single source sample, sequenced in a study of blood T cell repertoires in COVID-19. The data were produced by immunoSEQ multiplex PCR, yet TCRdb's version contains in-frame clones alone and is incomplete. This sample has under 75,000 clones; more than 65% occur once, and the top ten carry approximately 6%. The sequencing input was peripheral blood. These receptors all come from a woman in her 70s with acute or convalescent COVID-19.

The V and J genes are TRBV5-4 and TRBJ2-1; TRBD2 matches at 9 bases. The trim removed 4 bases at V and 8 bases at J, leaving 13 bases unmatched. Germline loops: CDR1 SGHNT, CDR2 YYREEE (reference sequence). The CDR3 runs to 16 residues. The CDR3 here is CASSRPGGSGGDEQFF. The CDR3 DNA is TGTGCCAGCAGCCGCCCCGGGGGTAGCGGGGGCGATGAGCAGTTCTTC. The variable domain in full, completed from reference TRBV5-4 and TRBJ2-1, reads ETGVTQSPTHLIKTRGQQVTLRCSSQSGHNTVSWYQQALGQGPQFIFQYYREEENGRGNFPPRFSGLQFPNYSSELNVNALELDDSALYLCASSRPGGSGGDEQFFGPGTRLTVL.

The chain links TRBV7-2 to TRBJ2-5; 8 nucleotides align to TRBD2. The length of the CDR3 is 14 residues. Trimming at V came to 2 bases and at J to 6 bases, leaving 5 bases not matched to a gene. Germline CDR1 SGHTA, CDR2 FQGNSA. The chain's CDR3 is CASSLISGGQTQYF. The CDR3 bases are TGTGCCAGCAGCTTAATCAGCGGGGGACAGACCCAGTACTTC.

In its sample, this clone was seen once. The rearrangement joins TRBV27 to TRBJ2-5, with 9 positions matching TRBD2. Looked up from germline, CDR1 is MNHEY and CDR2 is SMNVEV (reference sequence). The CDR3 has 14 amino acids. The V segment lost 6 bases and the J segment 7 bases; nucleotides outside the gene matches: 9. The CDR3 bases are TGTGCCAGCAGAAGGGCTAGCGGGGTTTGGACCCAGTACTTC. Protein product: CASRRASGVWTQYF.

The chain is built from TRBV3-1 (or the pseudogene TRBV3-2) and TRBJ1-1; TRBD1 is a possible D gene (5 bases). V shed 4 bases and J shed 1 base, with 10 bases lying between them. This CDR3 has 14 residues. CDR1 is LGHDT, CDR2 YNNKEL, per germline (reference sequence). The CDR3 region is CASSPGSGNTEAFF. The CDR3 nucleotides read TGTGCCAGCAGCCCAGGGTCCGGGAACACTGAAGCTTTCTTT.

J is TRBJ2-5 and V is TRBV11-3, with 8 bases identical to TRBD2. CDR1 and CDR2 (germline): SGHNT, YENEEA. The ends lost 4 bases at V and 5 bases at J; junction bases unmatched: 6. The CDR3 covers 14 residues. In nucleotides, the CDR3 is TGTGCCAGCAGCTCTCGGGGGGGCTCTGAGACCCAGTACTTC. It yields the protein CASSSRGGSETQYF.

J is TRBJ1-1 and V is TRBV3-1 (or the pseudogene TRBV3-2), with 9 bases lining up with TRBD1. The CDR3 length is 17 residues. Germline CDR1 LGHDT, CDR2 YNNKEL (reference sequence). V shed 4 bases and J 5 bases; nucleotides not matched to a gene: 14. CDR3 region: CASSPSGRQGVVTEAFF. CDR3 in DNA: TGTGCCAGCAGCCCCAGTGGACGACAGGGGGTAGTAACTGAAGCTTTCTTT.

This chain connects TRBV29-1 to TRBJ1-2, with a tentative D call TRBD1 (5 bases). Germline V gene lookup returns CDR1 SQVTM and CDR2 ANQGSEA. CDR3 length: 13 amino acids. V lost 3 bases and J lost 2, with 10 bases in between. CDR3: CSVDPGGNYGYTF. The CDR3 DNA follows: TGCAGCGTTGACCCGGGGGGGAACTATGGCTACACCTTC.

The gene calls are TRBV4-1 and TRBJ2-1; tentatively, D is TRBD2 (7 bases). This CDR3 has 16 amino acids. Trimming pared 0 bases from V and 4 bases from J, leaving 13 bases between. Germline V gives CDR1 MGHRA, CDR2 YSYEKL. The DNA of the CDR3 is TGCGCCAGCAGCCAAGAGAGAGGGGGGGGTTACAATGAGCAGTTCTTC. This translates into CASSQERGGGYNEQFF.

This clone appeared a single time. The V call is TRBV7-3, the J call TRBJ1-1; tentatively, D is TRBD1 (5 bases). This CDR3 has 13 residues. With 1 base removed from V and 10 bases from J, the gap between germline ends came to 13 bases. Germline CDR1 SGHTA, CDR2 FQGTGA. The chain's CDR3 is CASSLMREGRAFF. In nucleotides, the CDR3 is TGTGCCAGCAGCTTAATGAGGGAGGGACGAGCTTTCTTT.

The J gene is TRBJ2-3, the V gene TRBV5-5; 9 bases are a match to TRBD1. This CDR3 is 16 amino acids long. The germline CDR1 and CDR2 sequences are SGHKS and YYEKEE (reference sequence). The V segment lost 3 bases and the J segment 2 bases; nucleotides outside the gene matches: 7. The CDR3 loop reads CASSSGGTGYTDTQYF. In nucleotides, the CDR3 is TGTGCCAGCAGCTCTGGGGGGACAGGGTACACAGATACGCAGTATTTT.

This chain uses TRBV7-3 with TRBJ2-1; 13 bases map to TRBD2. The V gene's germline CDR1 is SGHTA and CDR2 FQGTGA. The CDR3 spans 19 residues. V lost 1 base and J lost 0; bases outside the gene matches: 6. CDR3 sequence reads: CASSLRTSGGRSSYNEQFF. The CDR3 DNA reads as TGTGCCAGCAGCTTAAGGACTAGCGGGGGCCGTAGCTCCTACAATGAGCAGTTCTTC.

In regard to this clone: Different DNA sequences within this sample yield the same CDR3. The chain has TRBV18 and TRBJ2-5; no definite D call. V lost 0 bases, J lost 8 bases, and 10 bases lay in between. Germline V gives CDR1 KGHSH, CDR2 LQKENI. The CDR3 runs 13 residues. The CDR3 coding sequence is TGTGCCAGCTCACCACCGTCTAGAGAAACCCAGTACTTC. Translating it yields CASSPPSRETQYF.

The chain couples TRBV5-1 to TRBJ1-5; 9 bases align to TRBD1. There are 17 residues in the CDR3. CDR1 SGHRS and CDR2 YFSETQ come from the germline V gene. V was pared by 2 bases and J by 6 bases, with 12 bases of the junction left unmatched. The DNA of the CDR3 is TGCGCCAGCAGCTTCCCCCGGGACAGGGTTTTCAGTCAGCCCCAGCATTTT. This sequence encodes CASSFPRDRVFSQPQHF.

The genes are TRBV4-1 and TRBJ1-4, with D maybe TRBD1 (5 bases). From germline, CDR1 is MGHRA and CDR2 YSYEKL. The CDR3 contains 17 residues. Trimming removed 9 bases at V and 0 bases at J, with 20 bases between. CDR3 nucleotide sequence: TGCGCCAGTCAACGGAGGGGATCCCCCGCAACTAATGAAAAACTGTTTTTT. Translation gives CASQRRGSPATNEKLFF.

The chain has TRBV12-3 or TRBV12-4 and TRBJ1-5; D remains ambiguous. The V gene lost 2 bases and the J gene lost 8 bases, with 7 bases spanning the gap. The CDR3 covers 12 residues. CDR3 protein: CASSLSGKPQHF. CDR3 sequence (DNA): TGTGCCAGCAGTTTAAGCGGGAAGCCCCAGCATTTT.